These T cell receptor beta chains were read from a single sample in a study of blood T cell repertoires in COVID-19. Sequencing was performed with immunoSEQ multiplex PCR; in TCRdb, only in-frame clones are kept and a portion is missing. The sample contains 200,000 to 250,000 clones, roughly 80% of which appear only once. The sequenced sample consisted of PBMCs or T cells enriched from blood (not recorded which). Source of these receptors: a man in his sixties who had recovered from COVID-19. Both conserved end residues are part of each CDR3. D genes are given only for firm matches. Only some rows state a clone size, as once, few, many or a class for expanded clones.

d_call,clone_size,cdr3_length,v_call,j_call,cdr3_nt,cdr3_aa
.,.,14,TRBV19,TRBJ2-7,TGTGCCAGTAAAGGGGGCGGGGCAGCCTACGAGCAGTACTTC,CASKGGGAAYEQYF
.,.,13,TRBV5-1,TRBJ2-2,TGCGCCAGCAGCTTACAGGGTACCGGGGAGCTGTTTTTT,CASSLQGTGELFF
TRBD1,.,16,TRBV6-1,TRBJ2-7,TGTGCCAGCAGTGAAACTCCGGGACAGGGGAACAACGAGCAGTACTTC,CASSETPGQGNNEQYF
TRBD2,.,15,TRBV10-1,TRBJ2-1,TGCGCCAGCAGTGAGAAGGTGTTAGCGGGGGGGCGGCAGTTCTTC,CASSEKVLAGGRQFF
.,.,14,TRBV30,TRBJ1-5,TGTGCCTGGAGTGTCTCAGGGGCCAATCAGCCCCAGCATTTT,CAWSVSGANQPQHF
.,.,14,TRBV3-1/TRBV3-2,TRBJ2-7,TGTGCCAGCAGCCGCAGGGGTTTTGATAGCGAGCAGTACTTC,CASSRRGFDSEQYF
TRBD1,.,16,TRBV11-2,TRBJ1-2,TGTGCCAGCAGCTTCTCCGGGACAGGGAGTTCCTATGGCTACACCTTC,CASSFSGTGSSYGYTF
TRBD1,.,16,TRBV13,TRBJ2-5,TGTGCCAGCAGCTTAGGGCAGGGGGTCGGAAAAGAGACCCAGTACTTC,CASSLGQGVGKETQYF
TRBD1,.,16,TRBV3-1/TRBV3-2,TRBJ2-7,TGTGCCAGCAGCCGGGGAGGGACAGGGGAAACCTACGAGCAGTACTTC,CASSRGGTGETYEQYF
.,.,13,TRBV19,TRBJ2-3,TGTGCCAGTAATTTCCGGAGCACAGATACGCAGTATTTT,CASNFRSTDTQYF
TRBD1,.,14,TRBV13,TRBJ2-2,TGTGCCAGCAGTTCGACAGGGGGGACCGGGGAGCTGTTTTTT,CASSSTGGTGELFF
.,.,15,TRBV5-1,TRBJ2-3,TGCGCCAGCAGCTTGGCGGTTTCGGGCACAGATACGCAGTATTTT,CASSLAVSGTDTQYF
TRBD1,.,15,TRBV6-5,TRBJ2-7,TGTGCCAGCAGTTACCGGGACAGGGGCGGTTACGAGCAGTACTTC,CASSYRDRGGYEQYF
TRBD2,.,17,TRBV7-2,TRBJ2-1,TGTGCCAGCAGCTTAGATTTAGCGGGGGGGGTCTACAATGAGCAGTTCTTC,CASSLDLAGGVYNEQFF
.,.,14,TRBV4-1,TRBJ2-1,TGCGCCAGCAGAAGACTACCTTCCTACAATGAGCAGTTCTTC,CASRRLPSYNEQFF
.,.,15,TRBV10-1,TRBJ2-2,TGCGCCAGCAGTGTCTTCAGGGGGAACACCGGGGAGCTGTTTTTT,CASSVFRGNTGELFF
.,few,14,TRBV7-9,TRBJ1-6,TGTGCCAGCAGCCGGGAGGTAGATAATTCACCCCTCCACTTT,CASSREVDNSPLHF
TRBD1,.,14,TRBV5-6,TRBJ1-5,TGTGCCAGCAGCCAGACAGGGGTGGCTCAGCCCCAGCATTTT,CASSQTGVAQPQHF
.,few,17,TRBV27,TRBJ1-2,TGTGCCAGCATCCCGAAGGGGCAGGGGCAGGGGCCTTATGGCTACACCTTC,CASIPKGQGQGPYGYTF
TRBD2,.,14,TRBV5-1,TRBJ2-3,TGCGCCAGCAGCTCCGGGGGGGCCTTCGATACGCAGTATTTT,CASSSGGAFDTQYF
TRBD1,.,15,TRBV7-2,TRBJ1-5,TGTGCCAGCAGCTTGGACAGGGAGGTGGGGCAGCCCCAGCATTTT,CASSLDREVGQPQHF
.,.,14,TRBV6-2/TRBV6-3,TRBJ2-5,TGTGCCAGCAGCCACCGGGACATCCAAGAGACCCAGTACTTC,CASSHRDIQETQYF
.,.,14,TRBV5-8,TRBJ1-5,TGTGCCAGCAGCTTGATCAGGGTTGGTCAGCCCCAGCATTTT,CASSLIRVGQPQHF
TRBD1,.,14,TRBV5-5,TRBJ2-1,TGTGCCAGCAACACCGGCCAGGGGGCAAGTGAGCAGTTCTTC,CASNTGQGASEQFF
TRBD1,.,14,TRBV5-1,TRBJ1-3,TGCGCCAGTTCACACAGGGGGCGATTAGACACCATATATTTT,CASSHRGRLDTIYF
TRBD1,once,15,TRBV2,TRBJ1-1,TGTGCCAGCAAAGAGACAGGGATTACGATCGCTGAAGCTTTCTTT,CASKETGITIAEAFF
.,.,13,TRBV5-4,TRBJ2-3,TGTGCCAGCAGCTTGACTCTCCCAGATACGCAGTATTTT,CASSLTLPDTQYF
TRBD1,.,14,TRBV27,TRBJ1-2,TGTGCCAGCAGTAGCCTTGCCGGGACAGGGGGGTACACCTTC,CASSSLAGTGGYTF
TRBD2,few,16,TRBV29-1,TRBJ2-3,TGCAGCGTTGAAAAGGTAGCGGGGGGTAGCACAGATACGCAGTATTTT,CSVEKVAGGSTDTQYF